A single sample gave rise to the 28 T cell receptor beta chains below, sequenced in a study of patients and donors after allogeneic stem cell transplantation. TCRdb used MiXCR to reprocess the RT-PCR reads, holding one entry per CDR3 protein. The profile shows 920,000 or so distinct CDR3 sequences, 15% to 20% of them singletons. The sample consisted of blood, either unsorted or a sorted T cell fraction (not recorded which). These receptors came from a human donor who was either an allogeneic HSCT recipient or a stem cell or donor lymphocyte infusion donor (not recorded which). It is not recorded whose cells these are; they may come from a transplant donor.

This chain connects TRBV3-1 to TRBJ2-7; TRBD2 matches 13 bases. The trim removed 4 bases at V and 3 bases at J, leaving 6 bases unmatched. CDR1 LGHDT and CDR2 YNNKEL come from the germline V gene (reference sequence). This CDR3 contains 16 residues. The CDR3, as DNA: TGTGCCAGCAGCCCCGGGACTAGCGGGAATAGCTACGAGCAGTACTTC. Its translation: CASSPGTSGNSYEQYF.

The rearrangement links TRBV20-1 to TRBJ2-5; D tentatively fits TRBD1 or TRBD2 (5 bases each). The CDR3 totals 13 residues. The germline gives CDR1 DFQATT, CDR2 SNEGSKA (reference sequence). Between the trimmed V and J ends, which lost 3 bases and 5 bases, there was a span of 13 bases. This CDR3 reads CSASGAGLETQYF. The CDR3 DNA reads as TGCAGTGCTAGCGGGGCCGGGTTGGAGACCCAGTACTTC.

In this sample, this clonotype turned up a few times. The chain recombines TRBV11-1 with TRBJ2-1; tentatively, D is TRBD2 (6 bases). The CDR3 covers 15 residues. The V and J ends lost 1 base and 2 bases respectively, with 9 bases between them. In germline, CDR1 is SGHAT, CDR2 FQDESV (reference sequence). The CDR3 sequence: CASSLVRGAYNEQFF. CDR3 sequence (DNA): TGTGCCAGCAGCTTAGTACGCGGGGCCTACAATGAGCAGTTCTTC.

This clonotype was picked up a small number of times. Here the CDR3 DNA reads TGTGCCACCAGTGACGCCACTAGCGGCCTCTACGAGCAGTACTTC. This translates into CATSDATSGLYEQYF. The chain carries TRBV24-1 and TRBJ2-7, with 8 bases that match TRBD2. Germline values: CDR1 KGHDR, CDR2 SFDVKD. This CDR3 contains 15 residues. V lost 4 bases to trimming and J lost 3 bases; unmatched junction nucleotides: 7.

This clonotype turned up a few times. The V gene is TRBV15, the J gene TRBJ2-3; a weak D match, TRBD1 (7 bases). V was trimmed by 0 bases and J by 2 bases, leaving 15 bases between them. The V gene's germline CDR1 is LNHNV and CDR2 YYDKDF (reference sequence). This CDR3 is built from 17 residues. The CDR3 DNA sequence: TGTGCCACCAGCAGAGATCGGGGGACAGTAGACACAGATACGCAGTATTTT. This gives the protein CATSRDRGTVDTDTQYF.

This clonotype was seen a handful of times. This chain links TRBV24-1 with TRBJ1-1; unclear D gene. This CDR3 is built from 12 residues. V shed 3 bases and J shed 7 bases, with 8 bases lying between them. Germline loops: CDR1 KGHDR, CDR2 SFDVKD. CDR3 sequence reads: CATSDVGSEAFF. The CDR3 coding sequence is TGTGCCACCAGTGATGTGGGAAGTGAAGCTTTCTTT.

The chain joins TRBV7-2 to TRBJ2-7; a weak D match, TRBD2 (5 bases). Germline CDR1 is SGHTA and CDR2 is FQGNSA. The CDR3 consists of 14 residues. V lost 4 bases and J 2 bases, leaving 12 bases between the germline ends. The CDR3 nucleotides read TGTGCCAGCAGCTCCGGGGTAGTAACCTACGAGCAGTACTTC. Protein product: CASSSGVVTYEQYF.

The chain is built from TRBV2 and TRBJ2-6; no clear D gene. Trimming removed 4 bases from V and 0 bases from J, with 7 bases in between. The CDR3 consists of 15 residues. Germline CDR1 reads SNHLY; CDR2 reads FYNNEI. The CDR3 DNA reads TGTGCCAGCAGTGGTCGGAGCTCTGGGGCCAACGTCCTGACTTTC. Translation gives CASSGRSSGANVLTF.

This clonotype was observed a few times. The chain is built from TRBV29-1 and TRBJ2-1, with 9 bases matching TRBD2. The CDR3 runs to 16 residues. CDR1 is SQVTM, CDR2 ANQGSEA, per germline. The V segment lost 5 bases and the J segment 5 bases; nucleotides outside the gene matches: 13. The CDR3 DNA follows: TGCAGCGTTCGCCTGGGGCGGGGGGGCCGGGACAATGAGCAGTTCTTC. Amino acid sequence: CSVRLGRGGRDNEQFF.

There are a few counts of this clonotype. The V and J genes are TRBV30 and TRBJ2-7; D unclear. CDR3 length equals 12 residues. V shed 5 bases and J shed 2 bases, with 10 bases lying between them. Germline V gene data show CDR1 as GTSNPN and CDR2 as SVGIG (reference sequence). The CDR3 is CAWGHTPYEQYF. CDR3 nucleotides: TGTGCCTGGGGCCACACCCCCTACGAGCAGTACTTC.

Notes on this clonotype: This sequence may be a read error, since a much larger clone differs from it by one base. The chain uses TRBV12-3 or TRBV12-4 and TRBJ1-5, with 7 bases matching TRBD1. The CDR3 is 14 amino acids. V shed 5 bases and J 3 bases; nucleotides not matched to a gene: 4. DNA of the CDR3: TGTGCCAGCAGTACGACAGGGTTCAATCAGCCCCAGCATTTT. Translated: CASSTTGFNQPQHF.

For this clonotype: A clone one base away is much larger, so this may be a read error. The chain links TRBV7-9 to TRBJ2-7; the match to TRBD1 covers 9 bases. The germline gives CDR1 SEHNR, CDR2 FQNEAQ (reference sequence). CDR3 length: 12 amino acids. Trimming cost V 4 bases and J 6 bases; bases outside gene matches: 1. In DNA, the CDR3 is TGTGCCAGCAGCTGGACAGGGGCCGAGCAGTACTTC. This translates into CASSWTGAEQYF.

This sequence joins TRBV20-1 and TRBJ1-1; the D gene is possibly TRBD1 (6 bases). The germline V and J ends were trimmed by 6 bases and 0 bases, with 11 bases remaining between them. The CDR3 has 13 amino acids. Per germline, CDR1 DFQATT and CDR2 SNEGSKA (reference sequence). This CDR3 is CSARTDLNTEAFF. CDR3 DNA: TGCAGTGCAAGGACAGACTTGAACACTGAAGCTTTCTTT.

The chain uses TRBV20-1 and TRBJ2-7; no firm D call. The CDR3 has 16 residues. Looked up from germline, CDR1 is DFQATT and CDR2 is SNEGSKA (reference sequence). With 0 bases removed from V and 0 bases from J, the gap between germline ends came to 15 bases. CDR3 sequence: CSARDRRRESSYEQYF. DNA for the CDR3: TGCAGTGCTAGAGATCGGCGCCGCGAGAGCTCCTACGAGCAGTACTTC.

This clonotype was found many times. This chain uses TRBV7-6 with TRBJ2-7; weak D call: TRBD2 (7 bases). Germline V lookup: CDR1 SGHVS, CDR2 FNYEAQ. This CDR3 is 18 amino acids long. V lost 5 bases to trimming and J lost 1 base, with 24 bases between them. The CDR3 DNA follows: TGTGCCAGCAGCCCTGCCTCGGGGGGCCATCCTTATTCCTACGAGCAGTACTTC. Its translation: CASSPASGGHPYSYEQYF.

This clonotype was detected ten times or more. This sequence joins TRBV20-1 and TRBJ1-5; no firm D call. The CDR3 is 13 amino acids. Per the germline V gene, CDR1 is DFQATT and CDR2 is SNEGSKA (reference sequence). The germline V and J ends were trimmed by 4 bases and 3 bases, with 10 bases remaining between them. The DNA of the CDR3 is TGCAGTGCTAACAAGTACCTCAATCAGCCCCAGCATTTT. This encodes CSANKYLNQPQHF.

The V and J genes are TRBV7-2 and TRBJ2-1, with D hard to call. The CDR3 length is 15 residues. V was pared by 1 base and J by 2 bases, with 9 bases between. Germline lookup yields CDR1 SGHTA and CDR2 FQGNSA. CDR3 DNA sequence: TGTGCCAGCAGCTTAGTCCAGGATGCCTACAATGAGCAGTTCTTC. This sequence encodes CASSLVQDAYNEQFF.

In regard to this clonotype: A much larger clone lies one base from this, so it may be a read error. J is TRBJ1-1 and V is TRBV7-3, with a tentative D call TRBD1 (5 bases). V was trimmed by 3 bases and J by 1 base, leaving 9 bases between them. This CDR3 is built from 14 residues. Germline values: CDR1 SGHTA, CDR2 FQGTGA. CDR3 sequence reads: CASSFGHSNTEAFF. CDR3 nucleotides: TGTGCCAGCAGCTTCGGACACTCGAACACTGAAGCTTTCTTT.

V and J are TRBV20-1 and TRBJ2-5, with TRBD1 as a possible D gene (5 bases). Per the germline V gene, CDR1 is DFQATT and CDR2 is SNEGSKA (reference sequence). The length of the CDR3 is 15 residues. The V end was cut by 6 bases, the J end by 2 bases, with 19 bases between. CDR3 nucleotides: TGCAGTGCCAGTGGGGCAGGACGAGCACAAGAGACCCAGTACTTC. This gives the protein CSASGAGRAQETQYF.

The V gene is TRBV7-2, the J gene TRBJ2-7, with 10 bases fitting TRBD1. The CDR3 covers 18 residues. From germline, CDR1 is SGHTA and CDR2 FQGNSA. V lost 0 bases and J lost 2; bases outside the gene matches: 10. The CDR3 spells CASSLAPTDRGKAYEQYF. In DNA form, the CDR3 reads TGTGCCAGCAGCTTAGCCCCCACGGACAGGGGGAAGGCCTACGAGCAGTACTTC. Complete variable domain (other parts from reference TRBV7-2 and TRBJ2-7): GAGVSQSPSNKVTEKGKDVELRCDPISGHTALYWYRQSLGQGLEFLIYFQGNSAPDKSGLPSDRFSAERTGGSVSTLTIQRTQQEDSAVYLCASSLAPTDRGKAYEQYFGPGTRLTVT.

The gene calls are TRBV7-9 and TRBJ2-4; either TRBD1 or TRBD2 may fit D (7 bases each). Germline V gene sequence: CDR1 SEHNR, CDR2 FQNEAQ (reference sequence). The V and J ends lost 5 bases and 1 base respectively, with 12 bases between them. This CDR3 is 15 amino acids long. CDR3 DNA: TGTGCCAGCAGCAACCAGGGGGGGGCCAAAAACATTCAGTACTTC. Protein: CASSNQGGAKNIQYF.

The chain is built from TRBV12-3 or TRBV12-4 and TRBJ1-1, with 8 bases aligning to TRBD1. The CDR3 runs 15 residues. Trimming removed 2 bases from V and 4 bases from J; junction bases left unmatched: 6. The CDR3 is CASSLLGRGPTEAFF. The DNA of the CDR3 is TGTGCCAGCAGTTTACTCGGCAGGGGGCCCACTGAAGCTTTCTTT.

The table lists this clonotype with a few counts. The CDR3, as DNA: TGCGCCAGCAGCTTGTACTCCGAGGGCGCTGAAGCTTTCTTT. This translates into CASSLYSEGAEAFF. The rearrangement links TRBV5-1 to TRBJ1-1; D is undetermined. V lost 1 base, J lost 6 bases, and 13 bases lay in between. This CDR3 contains 14 residues. The germline V gene encodes CDR1 SGHRS and CDR2 YFSETQ.

The CDR3 region has the DNA TGTGCCAGCAGCTTAGAGGGTCAAGGGGCCCAAGAGACCCAGTACTTC. It yields the protein CASSLEGQGAQETQYF. The chain employs TRBV11-3 and TRBJ2-5, with D possibly TRBD1 on 5 matching bases. The CDR3 has 16 amino acids. CDR1 SGHNT and CDR2 YENEEA come from the germline V gene. The germline V and J ends were trimmed by 0 bases and 1 base, with 12 bases remaining between them.

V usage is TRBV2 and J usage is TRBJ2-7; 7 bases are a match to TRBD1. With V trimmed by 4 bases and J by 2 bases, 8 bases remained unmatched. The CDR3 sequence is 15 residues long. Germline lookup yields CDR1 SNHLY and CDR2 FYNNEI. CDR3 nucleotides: TGTGCCAGCAGTGCGGAAGGGCAGGGGGCCTACGAGCAGTACTTC. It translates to CASSAEGQGAYEQYF.

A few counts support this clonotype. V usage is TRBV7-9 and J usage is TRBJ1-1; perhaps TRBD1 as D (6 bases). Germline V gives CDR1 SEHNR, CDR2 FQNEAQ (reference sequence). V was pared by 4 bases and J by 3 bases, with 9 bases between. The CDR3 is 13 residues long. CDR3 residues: CASSSGGHTEAFF. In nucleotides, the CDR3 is TGTGCCAGCAGCTCGGGGGGCCACACTGAAGCTTTCTTT.

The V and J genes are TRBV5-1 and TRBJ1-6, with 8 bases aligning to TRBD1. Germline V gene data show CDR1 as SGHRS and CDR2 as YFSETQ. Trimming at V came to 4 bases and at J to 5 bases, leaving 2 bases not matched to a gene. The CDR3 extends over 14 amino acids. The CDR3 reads CASSPGGDNSPLHF. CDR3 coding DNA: TGCGCCAGCAGCCCAGGGGGCGATAATTCACCCCTCCACTTT.

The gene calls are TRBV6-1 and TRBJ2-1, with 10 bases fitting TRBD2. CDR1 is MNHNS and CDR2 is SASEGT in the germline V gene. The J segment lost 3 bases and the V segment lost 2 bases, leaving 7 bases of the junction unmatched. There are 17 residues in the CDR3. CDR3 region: CASSEPRLAGDYNEQFF. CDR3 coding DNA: TGTGCCAGCAGTGAACCAAGACTAGCGGGCGACTACAATGAGCAGTTCTTC.